The 27 T cell receptor beta chains below all came from one sample that was sequenced in a study of neurological immune-mediated disorders (dated by TCRdb to about 2019). Libraries were constructed by 5' RACE. Sequencer: Illumina HiSeq 2500. The raw public data were reprocessed by TCRdb itself: fastp quality trimming at Q25, MiXCR clonotype calling, in-frame beta chains only. Rows with one shared CDR3 protein collapse into an entry with the most common genes and DNA. This sample lists 95,000 to 110,000 distinct CDR3 sequences; about 10% were detected once. In total, the top ten clones hold more than 2.5% of the sample. The time point label for this specimen denotes: longitudinal time-point 3. Specimen: PBMCs. The receptor set was obtained from a female donor with HTLV-1-associated myelopathy (HAM/TSP).

This clonotype was seen many times. The chain links TRBV24-1 to TRBJ2-5, with D perhaps matching TRBD2 (5 bases). Trimming shortened V by 9 bases and J by 2 bases, and 12 bases separated the two germline ends. This CDR3 has 13 amino acids. Germline lookup yields CDR1 KGHDR and CDR2 SFDVKD. CDR3 protein: CATSRTSQETQYF. CDR3 nucleotide sequence: TGTGCCACCTCCCGGACTTCACAAGAGACCCAGTACTTC.

This clonotype was detected many times. The chain combines TRBV7-3 with TRBJ2-3, with a tentative D call TRBD2 (5 bases). CDR3 length: 14 residues. V gave up 1 base and J gave up 9 bases, with 14 bases separating them. Germline values: CDR1 SGHTA, CDR2 FQGTGA. The CDR3 reads CASSLMRADSTQYF. The DNA for the CDR3 is TGTGCCAGCAGCTTAATGAGGGCGGACTCGACGCAGTATTTT.

This clonotype showed up many times. The chain links TRBV20-1 to TRBJ2-5; TRBD2 aligns across 15 bases. The V gene's germline CDR1 is DFQATT and CDR2 SNEGSKA (reference sequence). V lost 3 bases, J lost 4 bases, and 3 bases stayed unmatched. This CDR3 spans 15 amino acids. The CDR3 region has the DNA TGCAGTGCTAGCGGACTAGCGGGGGGGCGAGAGACCCAGTACTTC. This translates into CSASGLAGGRETQYF.

This clonotype came up many times. The chain joins TRBV11-3 to TRBJ2-6; tentative D call: TRBD1 (6 bases). Trimming removed 4 bases at V and 4 bases at J, with 14 bases between. The CDR3 covers 16 residues. CDR1 and CDR2 from the germline V gene are SGHNT and YENEEA. The CDR3 loop is CASSSGQPYGANVLTF. CDR3 nucleotides: TGTGCCAGCAGCTCCGGACAGCCCTACGGGGCCAACGTCCTGACTTTC.

This clonotype was seen repeatedly, ten times or more. This chain links TRBV20-1 with TRBJ2-3; D is ambiguous. Germline V CDR1 and CDR2: DFQATT, SNEGSKA (reference sequence). The CDR3 has 14 residues. Trimming shortened V by 6 bases and J by 11 bases, and 24 bases separated the two germline ends. This chain's CDR3 is CSARIPTAVIGQYF. In nucleotides, the CDR3 is TGCAGTGCGCGGATACCTACTGCGGTGATTGGGCAGTATTTT.

This clonotype was found many times. V and J are TRBV28 and TRBJ2-2; no reliable D call. Trimming removed 10 bases from V and 0 bases from J, with 9 bases in between. The CDR3 has 13 amino acids. Germline V CDR1 and CDR2: MDHEN, SYDVKM. The chain's CDR3 is CATAQSNTGELFF. The CDR3 DNA sequence: TGTGCCACCGCCCAATCGAACACCGGGGAGCTGTTTTTT.

This clonotype was observed at least ten times. The chain joins TRBV4-1 to TRBJ2-2, with a possible D match to TRBD2 (6 bases). Germline lookup yields CDR1 MGHRA and CDR2 YSYEKL. V was trimmed by 1 base and J by 0 bases, leaving 21 bases between them. The CDR3 has 20 residues. The CDR3 region has the DNA TGCGCCAGCAGCCAAGCCCGGGGTAGCGGATCCCTCGCGAACACCGGGGAGCTGTTTTTT. It encodes CASSQARGSGSLANTGELFF.

About this clonotype: Since a much larger clone is just one base distant, this may be a read error. The V and J genes are TRBV28 and TRBJ2-7; D is perhaps TRBD1 (6 bases). Germline V gene lookup returns CDR1 MDHEN and CDR2 SYDVKM. There are 13 residues in the CDR3. V was pared by 6 bases and J by 4 bases, with 13 bases between. The DNA of the CDR3 is TGTGCCAGCAGCAACCGGGACACTTACGAGCAGTACTTC. It encodes CASSNRDTYEQYF.

This clonotype appeared many times. This rearrangement joins TRBV20-1 to TRBJ2-1, with 9 bases matching TRBD1. The CDR3 has 15 residues. V dropped 6 bases and J dropped 7; count of bases not matched to a gene: 13. The germline V gene has CDR1 DFQATT and CDR2 SNEGSKA (reference sequence). The chain's CDR3 is CSAPQGTGFINEQFF. CDR3 in DNA: TGCAGTGCCCCACAGGGGACAGGGTTTATAAATGAGCAGTTCTTC.

This clonotype was counted at least ten times. This chain links TRBV5-1 with TRBJ2-3; maybe TRBD1 (5 bases). This CDR3 contains 15 residues. With 2 bases removed from V and 2 bases from J, the gap between germline ends came to 12 bases. Germline V gives CDR1 SGHRS, CDR2 YFSETQ. CDR3 in amino acids: CASSFSSGITDTQYF. The CDR3 nucleotides are TGCGCCAGCAGCTTTTCGTCAGGGATCACAGATACGCAGTATTTT.

In its sample, this clonotype was seen many times. The chain is built from TRBV12-3 or TRBV12-4 and TRBJ2-7; D possibly matches TRBD1 or TRBD2 (6 bases each). This CDR3 spans 13 amino acids. Trimming pared 8 bases from V and 2 bases from J, leaving 13 bases between. CDR3 protein: CASSDGGPYEQYF. In nucleotides, the CDR3 is TGTGCCAGCTCGGACGGGGGCCCCTACGAGCAGTACTTC.

At least ten counts were recorded for this clonotype. The chain has TRBV12-3 or TRBV12-4 and TRBJ2-7; the match to TRBD1 covers 8 bases. The V and J ends lost 6 bases and 3 bases, in that order; junction bases with no gene match: 10. This CDR3 region has 15 residues. The CDR3 bases are TGTGCCAGCAGCTCAACCGGGACAGGTGGCTACGAGCAGTACTTC. Translation: CASSSTGTGGYEQYF.

The sample holds many counts of this clonotype. The genes are TRBV20-1 and TRBJ2-3, with 9 positions matching TRBD1. CDR1 is DFQATT and CDR2 is SNEGSKA in the germline V gene (reference sequence). The CDR3 is made up of 14 amino acids. Trimming cost V 5 bases and J 3 bases; bases outside gene matches: 6. The CDR3 region has the DNA TGCAGTGCTTACAGGGGGCCTGGTACAGATACGCAGTATTTT. It is translated as CSAYRGPGTDTQYF.

For this clonotype: The junction departs from germline at one end; a sequencing error may be responsible. J is TRBJ2-1 and V is TRBV9; D is unresolved. Germline loops: CDR1 SGDLS, CDR2 YYNGEE. The CDR3 is made up of 15 amino acids. As DNA, the CDR3 is TGTGTCAGCAGCGACGGACGGACCAACTACAATGAGCAGTTTTTC. Residues: CVSSDGRTNYNEQFF.

This clonotype was seen at least ten times. CDR3 in amino acids: CASSLARDSEKLFF. CDR3 DNA: TGTGCCAGCAGCTTGGCAAGGGATAGTGAAAAACTGTTTTTT. The chain joins TRBV5-5 to TRBJ1-4, with D unclear. Trimming took 0 bases from V and 7 from J, leaving 10 bases between them. CDR3 length: 14 amino acids. The V gene's germline CDR1 is SGHKS and CDR2 YYEKEE (reference sequence). Full variable domain (remainder filled in from reference TRBV5-5 and TRBJ1-4): DAGVTQSPTHLIKTRGQQVTLRCSPISGHKSVSWYQQVLGQGPQFIFQYYEKEERGRGNFPDRFSARQFPNYSSELNVNALLLGDSALYLCASSLARDSEKLFFGSGTQLSVL.

This clonotype has more than one count but fewer than ten. At one end the junction does not follow the germline gene, possibly because of a read error. The CDR3 DNA reads TGTACCACCAGCAGAGATAGCTCCTACGAGCAGTACTTC. Its translation is CTTSRDSSYEQYF. The chain links TRBV15 to TRBJ2-7; D gene uncertain. Germline assignment: CDR1 LNHNV and CDR2 YYDKDF (reference sequence). CDR3 size: 13 residues. Complete variable domain (other parts from reference TRBV15 and TRBJ2-7): DAMVIQNPRYQVTQFGKPVTLSCSQTLNHNVMYWYQQKSSQAPKLLFHYYDKDFNNEADTPDNFQSRRPNTSFCFLDIRSPGLGDTAMYLCTTSRDSSYEQYFGPGTRLTVT.

This clonotype occurred many times. The V gene is TRBV5-1, the J gene TRBJ2-7, with D perhaps matching TRBD2 (5 bases). Germline V gene sequence: CDR1 SGHRS, CDR2 YFSETQ. The CDR3 consists of 12 residues. Trimming removed 4 bases from V and 5 bases from J, with 10 bases in between. The CDR3 here is CASSKGENEQYF. The CDR3, as DNA: TGCGCCAGCAGCAAGGGAGAGAACGAGCAGTACTTC. Together with reference TRBV5-1 and TRBJ2-7, the CDR3 gives the full variable domain: KAGVTQTPRYLIKTRGQQVTLSCSPISGHRSVSWYQQTPGQGLQFLFEYFSETQRNKGNFPGRFSGRQFSNSRSEMNVSTLELGDSALYLCASSKGENEQYFGPGTRLTVT.

This clonotype was observed a handful of times. The rearrangement links TRBV14 to TRBJ1-2, with a tentative D call TRBD1 (5 bases). V was trimmed by 1 base and J by 3 bases, leaving 9 bases between them. Germline V gene sequence: CDR1 SGHDN, CDR2 FVKESK. This CDR3 has 14 amino acids. In DNA form, the CDR3 reads TGTGCCAGCAGCCAAGCCACCAGGGACTATGGCTACACCTTC. The encoded protein is CASSQATRDYGYTF. Full variable domain (remainder filled in from reference TRBV14 and TRBJ1-2): EAGVTQFPSHSVIEKGQTVTLRCDPISGHDNLYWYRRVMGKEIKFLLHFVKESKQDESGMPNNRFLAERTGGTYSTLKVQPAELEDSGVYFCASSQATRDYGYTFGSGTRLTVV.

This clonotype was counted ten times or more. The V and J genes are TRBV7-9 and TRBJ1-1; D is uncertain. This CDR3 contains 14 residues. V was clipped by 1 base and J by 1 base, with 7 bases between them. Germline CDR1 SEHNR, CDR2 FQNEAQ (reference sequence). CDR3 residues: CASSLGSRNTEAFF. For the CDR3, the DNA is TGTGCCAGCAGCTTAGGGTCGAGGAACACTGAAGCTTTCTTT.

This clonotype was counted many times. The V call is TRBV20-1, the J call TRBJ2-7, with D tentatively TRBD1 or TRBD2 (5 bases each). The CDR3 consists of 15 residues. Per germline, CDR1 DFQATT and CDR2 SNEGSKA (reference sequence). The V gene lost 2 bases and the J gene lost 7 bases, with 21 bases spanning the gap. The CDR3 DNA follows: TGCAGTGCTAGATCTCCCGGGGCAGGGTCCGTTGAGCAGTACTTC. Its protein product is CSARSPGAGSVEQYF.

This clonotype has at least ten counts. The V call is TRBV7-8, the J call TRBJ2-1; the match to TRBD2 covers 11 bases. The CDR3 consists of 17 residues. Germline V gene data show CDR1 as SGHVS and CDR2 as FQNEAQ. The ends lost 5 bases at V and 2 bases at J; junction bases unmatched: 8. The CDR3, as DNA: TGTGCCAGCAGCCTCTACTATAGCGGGGGGGCCTACAATGAGCAGTTCTTC. This encodes CASSLYYSGGAYNEQFF.

This clonotype was seen many times. The chain couples TRBV9 to TRBJ2-5; D is unclear. Germline CDR1 SGDLS, CDR2 YYNGEE. Trimming removed 0 bases at V and 0 bases at J, with 12 bases between. The CDR3 is 16 residues long. The CDR3 region is CASSVDRWPNQETQYF. The DNA of the CDR3 is TGTGCCAGCAGCGTAGACCGGTGGCCTAACCAAGAGACCCAGTACTTC. The full variable domain, rest sourced from reference TRBV9 and TRBJ2-5, is DSGVTQTPKHLITATGQRVTLRCSPRSGDLSVYWYQQSLDQGLQFLIQYYNGEERAKGNILERFSAQQFPDLHSELNLSSLELGDSALYFCASSVDRWPNQETQYFGPGTRLLVL.

The table lists this clonotype with many counts. V gene TRBV7-2 combines with J gene TRBJ2-1; no definite D call. The CDR3 contains 13 residues. CDR1 is SGHTA, CDR2 FQGNSA, per germline. Trimming pared 1 base from V and 9 bases from J, leaving 10 bases between. DNA for the CDR3: TGTGCCAGCAGCTTAGTTTTAGGCGGTGAGCAGTTCTTC. It codes for CASSLVLGGEQFF.

This clonotype has ten or more counts. This sequence joins TRBV30 and TRBJ2-2, with 9 bases that match TRBD1. This CDR3 comprises 14 residues. V gave up 8 bases and J gave up 6 bases; unmatched junction bases: 10. CDR1 is GTSNPN and CDR2 is SVGIG in the germline V gene (reference sequence). CDR3 sequence reads: CARGRDRAPGELFF. The CDR3 DNA reads as TGTGCCCGGGGGCGGGACAGGGCCCCCGGGGAGCTGTTTTTT.

Many counts were recorded for this clonotype. V usage is TRBV5-1 and J usage is TRBJ2-1, with a possible D match to TRBD2 (6 bases). CDR1 and CDR2 from the germline V gene are SGHRS and YFSETQ. Trimming took off 3 bases at V and 9 bases at J, with 16 bases between the two ends. This CDR3 contains 14 residues. The CDR3 bases are TGCGCCAGCAGCTGGAGGGTAGGAACGGGTGAGCAGTTCTTC. Amino acids: CASSWRVGTGEQFF.

This clonotype was counted at least ten times. CDR3 DNA sequence: TGTGCCAGCAGTCACCGGGACAGGGGGCTCAATGAGCAGTTCTTC. Protein product: CASSHRDRGLNEQFF. The V gene is TRBV12-3 or TRBV12-4, the J gene TRBJ2-1, with TRBD1 matching 12 bases. The V gene end was trimmed by 5 bases and the J gene end by 6 bases; junction bases not matched to a gene: 5. The CDR3 is 15 residues long.

This clonotype was seen many times. The V call is TRBV29-1, the J call TRBJ2-5, with TRBD1 as a possible D gene (6 bases). This CDR3 is built from 14 residues. V was shortened by 4 bases and J by 0 bases, with 12 bases between the two germline ends. Germline values: CDR1 SQVTM, CDR2 ANQGSEA. DNA for the CDR3: TGCAGCGTTGGAGAAACAGGGTACCAAGAGACCCAGTACTTC. Residues: CSVGETGYQETQYF.